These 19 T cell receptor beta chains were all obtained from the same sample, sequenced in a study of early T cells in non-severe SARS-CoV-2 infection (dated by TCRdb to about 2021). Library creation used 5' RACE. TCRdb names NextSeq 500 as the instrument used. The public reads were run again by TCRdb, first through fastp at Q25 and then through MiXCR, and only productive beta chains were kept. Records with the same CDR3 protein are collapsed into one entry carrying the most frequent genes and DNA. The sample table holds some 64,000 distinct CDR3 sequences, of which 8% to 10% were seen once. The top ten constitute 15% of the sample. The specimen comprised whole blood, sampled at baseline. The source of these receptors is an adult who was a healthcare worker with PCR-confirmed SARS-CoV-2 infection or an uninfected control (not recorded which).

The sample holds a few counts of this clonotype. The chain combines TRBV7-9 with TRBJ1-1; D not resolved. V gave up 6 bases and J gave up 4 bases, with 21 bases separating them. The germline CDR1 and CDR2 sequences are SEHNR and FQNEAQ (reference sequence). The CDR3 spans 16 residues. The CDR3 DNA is TGTGCCAGCAGAGCGGGCGGCGCCGGCCTGGTCACTGAAGCTTTCTTT. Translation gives CASRAGGAGLVTEAFF.

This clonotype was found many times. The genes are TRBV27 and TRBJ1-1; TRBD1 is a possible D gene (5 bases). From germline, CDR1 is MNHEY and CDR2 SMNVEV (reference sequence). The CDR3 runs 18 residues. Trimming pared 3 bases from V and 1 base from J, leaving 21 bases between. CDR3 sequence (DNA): TGTGCCAGCAGTTTTAGATCCCCTGGGGGAGGTCGGAACACTGAAGCTTTCTTT. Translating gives CASSFRSPGGGRNTEAFF.

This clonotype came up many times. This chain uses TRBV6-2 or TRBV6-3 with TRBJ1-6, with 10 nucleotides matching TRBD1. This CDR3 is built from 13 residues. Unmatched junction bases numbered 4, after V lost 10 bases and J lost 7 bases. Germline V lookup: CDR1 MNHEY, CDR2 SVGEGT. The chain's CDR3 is CATKDRGNSPLHF. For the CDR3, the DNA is TGTGCCACCAAGGACAGGGGGAATTCACCCCTCCACTTT.

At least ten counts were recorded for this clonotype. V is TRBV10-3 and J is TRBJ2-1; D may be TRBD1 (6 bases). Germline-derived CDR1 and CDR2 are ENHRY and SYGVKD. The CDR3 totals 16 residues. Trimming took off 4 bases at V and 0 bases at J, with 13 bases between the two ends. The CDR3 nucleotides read TGTGCCATCAGTGGTGGGACACAATACTCCTACAATGAGCAGTTCTTC. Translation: CAISGGTQYSYNEQFF.

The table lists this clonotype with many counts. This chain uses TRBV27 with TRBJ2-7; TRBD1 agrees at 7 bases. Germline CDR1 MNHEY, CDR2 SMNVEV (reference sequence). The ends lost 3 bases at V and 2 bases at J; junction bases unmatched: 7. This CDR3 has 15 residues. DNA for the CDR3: TGTGCCAGCAGTTTCTGGACAGGCTATCCCTACGAGCAGTACTTC. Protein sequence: CASSFWTGYPYEQYF.

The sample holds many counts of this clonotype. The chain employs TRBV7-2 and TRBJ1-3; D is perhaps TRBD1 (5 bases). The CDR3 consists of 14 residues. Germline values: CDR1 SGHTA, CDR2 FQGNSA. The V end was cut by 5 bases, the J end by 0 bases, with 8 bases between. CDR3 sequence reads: CASSPQVSGNTIYF. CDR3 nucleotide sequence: TGTGCCAGCAGCCCACAGGTCTCTGGAAACACCATATATTTT.

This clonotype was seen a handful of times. Written as DNA, the CDR3 is TGTGCCAGCAGCAACCGGACTAGCGGGATGGGACCTGAGCAGTTCTTC. As protein: CASSNRTSGMGPEQFF. The genes are TRBV7-2 and TRBJ2-1; 12 positions match TRBD2. Per germline, CDR1 SGHTA and CDR2 FQGNSA. This CDR3 is built from 16 residues. The ends lost 5 bases at V and 9 bases at J; junction bases unmatched: 11.

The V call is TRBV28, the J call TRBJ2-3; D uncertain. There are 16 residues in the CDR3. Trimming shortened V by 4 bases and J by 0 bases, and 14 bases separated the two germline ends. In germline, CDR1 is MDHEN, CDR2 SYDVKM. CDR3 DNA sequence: TGTGCCAGCAGTTCCCCCGATCGGCCTAGCACAGATACGCAGTATTTT. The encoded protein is CASSSPDRPSTDTQYF.

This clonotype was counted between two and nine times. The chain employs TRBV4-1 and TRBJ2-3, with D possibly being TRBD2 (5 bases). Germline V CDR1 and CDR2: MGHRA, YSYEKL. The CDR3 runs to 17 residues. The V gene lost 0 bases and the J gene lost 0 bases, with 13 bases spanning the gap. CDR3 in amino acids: CASSQDYGGSSTDTQYF. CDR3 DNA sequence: TGCGCCAGCAGCCAAGATTATGGAGGCTCCAGCACAGATACGCAGTATTTT.

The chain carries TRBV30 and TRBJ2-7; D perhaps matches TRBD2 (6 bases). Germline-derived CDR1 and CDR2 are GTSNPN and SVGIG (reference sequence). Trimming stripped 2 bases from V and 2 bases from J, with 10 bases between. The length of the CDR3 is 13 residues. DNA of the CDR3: TGTGCCTGGAGTCCTCTAGCGCCCTACGAGCAGTACTTC. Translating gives CAWSPLAPYEQYF.

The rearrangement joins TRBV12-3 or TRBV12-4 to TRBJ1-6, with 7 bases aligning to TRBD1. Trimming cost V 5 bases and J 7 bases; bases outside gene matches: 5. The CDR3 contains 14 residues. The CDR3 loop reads CASSLQGRNSPLHF. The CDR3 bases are TGTGCCAGCAGTCTACAGGGGAGGAATTCACCCCTCCACTTT.

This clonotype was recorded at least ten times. The CDR3 nucleotides are TGTGCCAGCAGTTACGACTTCTCTGGAAACACCATATATTTT. Translated: CASSYDFSGNTIYF. This chain connects TRBV6-5 to TRBJ1-3; D gene uncertain. The germline V and J ends were trimmed by 2 bases and 0 bases, with 5 bases remaining between them. Germline V gene lookup returns CDR1 MNHEY and CDR2 SVGAGI. The CDR3 consists of 14 residues.

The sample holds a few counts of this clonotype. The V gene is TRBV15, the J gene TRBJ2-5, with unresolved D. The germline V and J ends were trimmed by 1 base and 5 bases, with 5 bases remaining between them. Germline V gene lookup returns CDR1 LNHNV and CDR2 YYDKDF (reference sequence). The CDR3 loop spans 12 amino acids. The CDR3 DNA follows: TGTGCCACCAGCAGAGGACGGGAGACCCAGTACTTC. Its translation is CATSRGRETQYF.

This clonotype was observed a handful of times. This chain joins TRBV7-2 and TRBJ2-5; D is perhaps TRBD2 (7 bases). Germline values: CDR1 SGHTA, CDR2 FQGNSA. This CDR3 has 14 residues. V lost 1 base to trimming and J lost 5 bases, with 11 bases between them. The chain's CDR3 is CASSLGGGGETQYF. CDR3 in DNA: TGTGCCAGCAGCTTAGGGGGGGGCGGCGAGACCCAGTACTTC.

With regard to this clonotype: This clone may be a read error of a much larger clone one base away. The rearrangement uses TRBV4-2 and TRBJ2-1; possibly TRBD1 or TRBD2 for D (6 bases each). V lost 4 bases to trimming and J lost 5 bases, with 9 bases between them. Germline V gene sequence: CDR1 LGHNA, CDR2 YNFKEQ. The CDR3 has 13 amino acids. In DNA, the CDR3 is TGTGCCAGCAGCCTAGGGGGGCACAATGAGCAGTTCTTC. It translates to CASSLGGHNEQFF.

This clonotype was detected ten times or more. CDR3 loop: CASSLIDTQYF. The CDR3 DNA reads TGTGCCAGCAGCCTTATCGATACGCAGTATTTT. The rearrangement links TRBV28 to TRBJ2-3; D ambiguous. CDR3 length equals 11 residues. Germline loops: CDR1 MDHEN, CDR2 SYDVKM. With 6 bases removed from V and 6 bases from J, the gap between germline ends came to 7 bases.

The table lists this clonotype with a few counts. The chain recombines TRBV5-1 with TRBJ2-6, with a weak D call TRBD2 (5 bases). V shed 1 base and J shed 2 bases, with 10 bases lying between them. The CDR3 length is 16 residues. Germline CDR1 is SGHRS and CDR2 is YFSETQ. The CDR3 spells CASSLWTGAGANVLTF. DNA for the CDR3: TGCGCCAGCAGCTTGTGGACCGGGGCTGGGGCCAACGTCCTGACTTTC.

CDR3 sequence reads: CASSLMETQYF. The CDR3 DNA reads as TGTGCCAGCAGCTTAATGGAGACCCAGTACTTC. The rearrangement joins TRBV28 to TRBJ2-5; D ambiguous. This CDR3 region has 11 residues. V was shortened by 6 bases and J by 5 bases, with 7 bases between the two germline ends. Germline CDR1 and CDR2: MDHEN and SYDVKM. Full variable domain (remainder filled in from reference TRBV28 and TRBJ2-5): DVKVTQSSRYLVKRTGEKVFLECVQDMDHENMFWYRQDPGLGLRLIYFSYDVKMKEKGDIPEGYSVSREKKERFSLILESASTNQTSMYLCASSLMETQYFGPGTRLLVL.

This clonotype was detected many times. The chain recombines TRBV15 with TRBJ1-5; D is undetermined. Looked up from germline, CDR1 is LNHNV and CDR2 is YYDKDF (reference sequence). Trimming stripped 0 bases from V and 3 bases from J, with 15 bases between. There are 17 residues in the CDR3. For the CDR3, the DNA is TGTGCCACCAGCAGAGATCGGGAGGGAAGATACAATCAGCCCCAGCATTTT. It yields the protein CATSRDREGRYNQPQHF.